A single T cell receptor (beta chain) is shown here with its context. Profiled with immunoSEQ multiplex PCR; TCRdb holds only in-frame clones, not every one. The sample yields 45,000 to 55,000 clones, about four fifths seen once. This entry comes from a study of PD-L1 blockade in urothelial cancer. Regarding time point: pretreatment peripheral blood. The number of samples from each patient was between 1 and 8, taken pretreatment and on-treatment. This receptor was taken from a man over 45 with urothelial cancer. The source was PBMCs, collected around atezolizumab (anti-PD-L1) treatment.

The CDR3 loop reads CASSEGGGGRQTQYF. The CDR3 region has the DNA TGTGCCAGCAGTGAAGGAGGGGGGGGCCGTCAGACCCAGTACTTC. The V and J genes are TRBV6-1 and TRBJ2-5, with D possibly being TRBD2 (7 bases). Germline CDR1 MNHNS, CDR2 SASEGT. The ends were cut back, 1 base at V and 6 bases at J, with 15 bases in the middle. The CDR3 consists of 15 residues.